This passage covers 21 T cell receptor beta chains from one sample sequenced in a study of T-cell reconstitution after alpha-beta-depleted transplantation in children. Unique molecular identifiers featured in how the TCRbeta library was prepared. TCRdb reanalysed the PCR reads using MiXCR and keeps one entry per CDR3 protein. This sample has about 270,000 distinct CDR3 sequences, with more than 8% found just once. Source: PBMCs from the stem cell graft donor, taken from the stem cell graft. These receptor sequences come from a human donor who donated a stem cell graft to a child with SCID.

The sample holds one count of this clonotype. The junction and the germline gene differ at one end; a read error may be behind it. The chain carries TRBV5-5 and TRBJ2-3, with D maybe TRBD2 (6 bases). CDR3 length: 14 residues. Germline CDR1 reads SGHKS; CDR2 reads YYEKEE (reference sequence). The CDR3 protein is CASSFRTSTDKQYF. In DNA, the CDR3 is TGTGCCAGCAGCTTCAGAACTAGCACAGATAAGCAGTATTTT.

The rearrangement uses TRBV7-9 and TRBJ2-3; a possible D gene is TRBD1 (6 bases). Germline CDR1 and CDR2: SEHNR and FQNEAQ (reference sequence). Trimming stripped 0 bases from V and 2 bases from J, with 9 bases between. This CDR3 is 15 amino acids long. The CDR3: CASSLADSDTDTQYF. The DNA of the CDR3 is TGTGCCAGCAGCTTAGCGGACAGTGACACAGATACGCAGTATTTT. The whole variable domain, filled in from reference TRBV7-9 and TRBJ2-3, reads DTGVSQNPRHKITKRGQNVTFRCDPISEHNRLYWYRQTLGQGPEFLTYFQNEAQLEKSRLLSDRFSAERPKGSFSTLEIQRTEQGDSAMYLCASSLADSDTDTQYFGPGTRLTVL.

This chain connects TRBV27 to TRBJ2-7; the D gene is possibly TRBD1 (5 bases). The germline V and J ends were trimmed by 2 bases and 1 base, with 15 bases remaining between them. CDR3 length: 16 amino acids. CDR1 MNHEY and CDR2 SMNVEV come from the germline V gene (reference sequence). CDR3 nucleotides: TGTGCCAGCAGTTTAGGGGCTTCCCTGCAATCCTACGAGCAGTACTTC. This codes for CASSLGASLQSYEQYF.

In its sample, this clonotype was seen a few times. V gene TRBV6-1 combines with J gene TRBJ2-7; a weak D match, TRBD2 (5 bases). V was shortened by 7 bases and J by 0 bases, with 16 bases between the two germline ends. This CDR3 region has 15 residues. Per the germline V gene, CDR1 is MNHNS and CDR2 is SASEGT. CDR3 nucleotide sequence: TGTGCCAGCAAGACCATTGGGGAGAGCTCCTACGAGCAGTACTTC. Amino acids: CASKTIGESSYEQYF.

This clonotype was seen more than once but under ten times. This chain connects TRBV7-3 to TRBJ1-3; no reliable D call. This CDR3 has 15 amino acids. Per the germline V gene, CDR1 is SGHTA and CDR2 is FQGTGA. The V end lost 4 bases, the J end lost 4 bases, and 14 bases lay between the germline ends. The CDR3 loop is CASSSKGGSGNTIYF. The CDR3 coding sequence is TGTGCCAGCAGCTCAAAAGGAGGGTCGGGAAACACCATATATTTT.

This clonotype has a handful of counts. CDR3: CASSLDFRSVQETQYF. The CDR3 DNA reads as TGTGCCAGCAGCTTGGATTTTAGGTCAGTCCAAGAGACCCAGTACTTC. This chain uses TRBV5-6 with TRBJ2-5; D unclear. This CDR3 comprises 16 residues. The germline gives CDR1 SGHDT, CDR2 YYEEEE. Between the trimmed V and J ends, which lost 0 bases and 1 base, there was a span of 13 bases.

CDR3 in amino acids: CASSPGQSFATNEKLFF. CDR3 sequence (DNA): TGTGCCAGCAGCCCTGGACAGAGTTTTGCAACTAATGAAAAACTGTTTTTT. The rearrangement links TRBV6-5 to TRBJ1-4, with a weak D call TRBD1 (6 bases). The CDR3 covers 17 residues. CDR1 is MNHEY, CDR2 SVGAGI, per germline. V was shortened by 6 bases and J by 0 bases, with 17 bases between the two germline ends.

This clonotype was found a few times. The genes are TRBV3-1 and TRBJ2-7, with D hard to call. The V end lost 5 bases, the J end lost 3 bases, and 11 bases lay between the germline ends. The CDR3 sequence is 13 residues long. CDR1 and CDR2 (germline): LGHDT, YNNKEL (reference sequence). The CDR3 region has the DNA TGTGCCAGCAGCTTTGCTCCATTCTACGAGCAGTACTTC. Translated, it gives CASSFAPFYEQYF.

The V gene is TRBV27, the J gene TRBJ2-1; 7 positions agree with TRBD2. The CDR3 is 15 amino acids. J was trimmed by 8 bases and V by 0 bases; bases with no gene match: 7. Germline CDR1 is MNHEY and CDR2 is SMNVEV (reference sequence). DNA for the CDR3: TGTGCCAGCAGTTTATCTGCGGGGGTATGGGATGAGCAGTTCTTC. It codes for CASSLSAGVWDEQFF.

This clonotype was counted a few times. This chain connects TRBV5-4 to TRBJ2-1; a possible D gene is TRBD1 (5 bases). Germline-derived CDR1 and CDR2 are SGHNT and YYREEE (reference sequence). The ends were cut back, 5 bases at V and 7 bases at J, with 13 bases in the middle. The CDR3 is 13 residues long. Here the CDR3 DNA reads TGTGCCAGCAGTCCGAAAACAGGTAATGAGCAGTTCTTC. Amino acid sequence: CASSPKTGNEQFF.

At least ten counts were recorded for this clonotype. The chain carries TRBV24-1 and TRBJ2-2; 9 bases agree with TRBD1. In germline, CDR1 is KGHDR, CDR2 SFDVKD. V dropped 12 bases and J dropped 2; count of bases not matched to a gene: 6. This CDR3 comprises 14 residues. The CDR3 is CASQGATNTGELFF. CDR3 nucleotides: TGTGCCTCACAGGGGGCAACTAACACCGGGGAGCTGTTTTTT.

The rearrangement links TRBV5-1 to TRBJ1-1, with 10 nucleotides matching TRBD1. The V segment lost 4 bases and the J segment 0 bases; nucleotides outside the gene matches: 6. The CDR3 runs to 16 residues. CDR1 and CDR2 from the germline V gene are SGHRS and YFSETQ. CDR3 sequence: CASSTGQGVLNTEAFF. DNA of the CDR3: TGCGCCAGCAGCACCGGACAGGGGGTGTTGAACACTGAAGCTTTCTTT.

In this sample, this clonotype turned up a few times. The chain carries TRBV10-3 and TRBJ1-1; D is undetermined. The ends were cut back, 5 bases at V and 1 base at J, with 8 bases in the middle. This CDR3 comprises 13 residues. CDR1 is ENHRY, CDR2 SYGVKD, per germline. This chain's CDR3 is CAISKERNTEAFF. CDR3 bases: TGTGCCATCAGTAAGGAGCGGAACACTGAAGCTTTCTTT.

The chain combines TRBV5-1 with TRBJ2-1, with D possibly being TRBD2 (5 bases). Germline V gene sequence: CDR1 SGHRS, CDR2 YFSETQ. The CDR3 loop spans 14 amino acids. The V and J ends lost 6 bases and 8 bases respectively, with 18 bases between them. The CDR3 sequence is CASKGSRAAHEQFF. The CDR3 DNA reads TGCGCCAGCAAAGGGAGCCGCGCCGCCCATGAGCAGTTCTTC.

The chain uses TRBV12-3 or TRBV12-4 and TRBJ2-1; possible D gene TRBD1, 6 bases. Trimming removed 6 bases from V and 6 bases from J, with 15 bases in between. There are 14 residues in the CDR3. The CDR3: CASSGQWTGNEQFF. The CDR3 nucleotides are TGTGCCAGCAGCGGACAGTGGACTGGCAATGAGCAGTTCTTC.

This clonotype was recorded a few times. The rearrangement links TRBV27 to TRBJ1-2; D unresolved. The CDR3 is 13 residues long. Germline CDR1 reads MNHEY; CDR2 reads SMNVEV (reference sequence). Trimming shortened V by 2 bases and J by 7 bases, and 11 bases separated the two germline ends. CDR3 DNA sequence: TGTGCCAGCAGTTTAAGTGATAGCCTTGGCTACACCTTC. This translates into CASSLSDSLGYTF.

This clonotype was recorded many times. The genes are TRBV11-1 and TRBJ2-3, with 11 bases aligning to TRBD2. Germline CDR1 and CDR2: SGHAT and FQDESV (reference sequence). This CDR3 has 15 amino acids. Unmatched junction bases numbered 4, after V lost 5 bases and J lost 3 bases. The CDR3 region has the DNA TGTGCCAGCAGCAGACTAGCGGGGCTTACAGATACGCAGTATTTT. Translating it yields CASSRLAGLTDTQYF.

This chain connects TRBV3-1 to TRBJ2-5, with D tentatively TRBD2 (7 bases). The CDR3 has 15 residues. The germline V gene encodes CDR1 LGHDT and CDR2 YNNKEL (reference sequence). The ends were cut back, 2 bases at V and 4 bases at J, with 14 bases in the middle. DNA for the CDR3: TGTGCCAGCAGCCAACTTCTAGGGGGGGGAGAGACCCAGTACTTC. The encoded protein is CASSQLLGGGETQYF.

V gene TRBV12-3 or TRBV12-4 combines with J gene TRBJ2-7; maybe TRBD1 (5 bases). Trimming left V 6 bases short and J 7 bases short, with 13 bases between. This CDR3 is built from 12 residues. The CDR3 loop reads CASRTTDSEQYF. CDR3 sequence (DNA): TGTGCCAGCAGAACTACCGACAGTGAGCAGTACTTC.

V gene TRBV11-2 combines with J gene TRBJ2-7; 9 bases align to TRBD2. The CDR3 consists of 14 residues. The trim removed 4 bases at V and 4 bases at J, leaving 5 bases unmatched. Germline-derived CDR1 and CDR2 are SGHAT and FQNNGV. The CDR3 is CASSSQRGVYEQYF. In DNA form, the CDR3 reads TGTGCCAGCAGCTCCCAGCGGGGGGTGTACGAGCAGTACTTC.

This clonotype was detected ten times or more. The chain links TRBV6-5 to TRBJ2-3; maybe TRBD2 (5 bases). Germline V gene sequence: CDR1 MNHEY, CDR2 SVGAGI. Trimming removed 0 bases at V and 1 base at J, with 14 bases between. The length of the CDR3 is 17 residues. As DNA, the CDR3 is TGTGCCAGCAGTTACTCACCACTAGGGCCCCGCACAGATACGCAGTATTTT. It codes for CASSYSPLGPRTDTQYF.